Below, 24 T cell receptor beta chains from the same sample are listed, as sequenced in a study of beta chain features in type 1 diabetes. Expressed TCRB transcripts were sequenced after all isolated RNA was converted to cDNA. Sequenced by immunoSEQ multiplex PCR; TCRdb stores in-frame clones only, minus some. This table holds around 400,000 clones, about 14% found once. Input material: naive CD4+ T cells from blood. These receptor sequences come from a woman between 18 and 29 years old in good health.

The chain combines TRBV9 with TRBJ1-1, with a tentative D call TRBD1 (5 bases). Trimming took 3 bases from V and 4 from J, leaving 19 bases between them. Germline V lookup: CDR1 SGDLS, CDR2 YYNGEE. This CDR3 is 16 amino acids long. The CDR3 loop reads CASSETTGGSPTEAFF. CDR3 in DNA: TGTGCCAGCAGCGAAACCACCGGGGGTTCACCCACTGAAGCTTTCTTT.

The chain couples TRBV9 to TRBJ2-1; 11 nucleotides align to TRBD2. The germline V gene encodes CDR1 SGDLS and CDR2 YYNGEE. The CDR3 is made up of 15 amino acids. With V trimmed by 4 bases and J by 5 bases, 5 bases remained unmatched. The CDR3 DNA reads as TGTGCCAGCAGCCCAGGACTAGCGGGTCACAATGAGCAGTTCTTC. This translates into CASSPGLAGHNEQFF.

This clone has only a few counts. The V call is TRBV4-2, the J call TRBJ2-1; 11 bases match TRBD2. Germline V CDR1 and CDR2: LGHNA, YNFKEQ. This CDR3 contains 15 residues. After removal of 4 bases from V and 4 bases from J, the junction contained 3 bases not matched to a gene. The DNA for the CDR3 is TGTGCCAGCAGCCCGACTAGCGGGACGTACAATGAGCAGTTCTTC. Its translation: CASSPTSGTYNEQFF.

A few counts support this clone. This chain links TRBV7-9 with TRBJ1-2; possibly TRBD1 for D (6 bases). Between the trimmed V and J ends, which lost 2 bases and 4 bases, there was a span of 11 bases. The CDR3 contains 14 residues. Germline CDR1 and CDR2: SEHNR and FQNEAQ (reference sequence). The DNA for the CDR3 is TGTGCCAGCAGCTTATTCGGGACAAGCTATGGCTACACCTTC. Its protein is CASSLFGTSYGYTF.

J is TRBJ2-2 and V is TRBV28, with 12 bases that match TRBD2. CDR1 and CDR2 from the germline V gene are MDHEN and SYDVKM. Trimming at V came to 3 bases and at J to 5 bases, leaving 4 bases not matched to a gene. The CDR3 length is 16 residues. This CDR3 is CASSFLTSGRTGELFF. The CDR3 region has the DNA TGTGCCAGCAGTTTTCTGACTAGCGGGAGAACCGGGGAGCTGTTTTTT.

This clone was counted a few times. The chain recombines TRBV28 with TRBJ2-1, with D possibly matching TRBD2 (5 bases). V lost 3 bases and J lost 2, with 11 bases in between. This CDR3 comprises 15 residues. Germline-derived CDR1 and CDR2 are MDHEN and SYDVKM. CDR3 sequence: CASSLRRSPYNEQFF. In DNA, the CDR3 is TGTGCCAGCAGTTTGAGGAGGTCGCCCTACAATGAGCAGTTCTTC.

This clone came up a few times. J is TRBJ1-5 and V is TRBV6-6; possible D gene TRBD1, 6 bases. V was cut by 4 bases and J by 3 bases, with 10 bases left in between. The CDR3 runs 14 residues. Germline CDR1 MNHNY, CDR2 SVGAGI (reference sequence). The CDR3 coding sequence is TGTGCCAGCAGTTCCCGGGACAACAATCAGCCCCAGCATTTT. Amino acids: CASSSRDNNQPQHF.

This clone was observed a few times. V is TRBV28 and J is TRBJ2-7; 7 bases are shared with TRBD2. CDR1 and CDR2 from the germline V gene are MDHEN and SYDVKM. V lost 6 bases to trimming and J lost 1 base; unmatched junction nucleotides: 6. The length of the CDR3 is 14 residues. CDR3 protein: CASSPGRESYEQYF. The CDR3 DNA follows: TGTGCCAGCAGCCCAGGGAGGGAGTCCTACGAGCAGTACTTC.

This clone was counted only a few times. V usage is TRBV6-6 and J usage is TRBJ2-5; TRBD1 agrees at 10 bases. The CDR3 is made up of 14 amino acids. Germline values: CDR1 MNHNY, CDR2 SVGAGI (reference sequence). Trimming removed 5 bases from V and 5 bases from J; junction bases left unmatched: 5. The CDR3 loop is CASSDRGRVETQYF. The CDR3 region has the DNA TGTGCCAGCAGTGACAGGGGGCGTGTGGAGACCCAGTACTTC.

This clone was recorded a few times. The gene calls are TRBV19 and TRBJ1-5; 7 bases map to TRBD1. The CDR3 is 15 residues long. After removal of 1 base from V and 2 bases from J, the junction contained 2 bases not matched to a gene. CDR1 and CDR2 (germline): LNHDA, SQIVND (reference sequence). The CDR3 coding sequence is TGTGCCAGTAGTATAGTGACAGGGCGCAATCAGCCCCAGCATTTT. It encodes CASSIVTGRNQPQHF.

This clone has more than one count but fewer than ten. The chain has TRBV7-9 and TRBJ2-7; D possibly corresponds to TRBD2 (5 bases). The germline CDR1 and CDR2 sequences are SEHNR and FQNEAQ (reference sequence). V lost 1 base and J lost 4, with 11 bases in between. The length of the CDR3 is 14 residues. The CDR3 loop reads CASSLDPERYEQYF. The CDR3 nucleotides read TGTGCCAGCAGCTTAGACCCCGAGCGGTACGAGCAGTACTTC.

The chain links TRBV30 to TRBJ1-1, with unresolved D. Between the trimmed V and J ends, which lost 2 bases and 6 bases, there was a span of 13 bases. This CDR3 region has 13 residues. The germline CDR1 and CDR2 sequences are GTSNPN and SVGIG (reference sequence). The CDR3 sequence: CAWSTLEGAEAFF. The CDR3 region has the DNA TGTGCCTGGAGTACCCTCGAGGGTGCTGAAGCTTTCTTT.

The rearrangement links TRBV6-6 to TRBJ1-1; no firm D call. Germline V gene lookup returns CDR1 MNHNY and CDR2 SVGAGI (reference sequence). The CDR3 has 13 residues. Trimming took off 8 bases at V and 1 base at J, with 11 bases between the two ends. This chain's CDR3 is CASVRLENTEAFF. CDR3 sequence (DNA): TGTGCCAGCGTGCGGTTGGAGAACACTGAAGCTTTCTTT.

This clone was seen a few times. The gene calls are TRBV28 and TRBJ2-7, with D uncertain. In germline, CDR1 is MDHEN, CDR2 SYDVKM. CDR3 length equals 11 residues. The V gene lost 8 bases and the J gene lost 0 bases, with 5 bases spanning the gap. DNA for the CDR3: TGTGCCAGCGTCAGCTCCTACGAGCAGTACTTC. Protein: CASVSSYEQYF.

This rearrangement joins TRBV5-4 to TRBJ2-7; no clear D gene. The germline V gene has CDR1 SGHNT and CDR2 YYREEE (reference sequence). The CDR3 is 13 residues long. The ends were cut back, 0 bases at V and 0 bases at J, with 4 bases in the middle. CDR3 in amino acids: CASSLAGSYEQYF. CDR3 nucleotide sequence: TGTGCCAGCAGCTTGGCAGGCTCCTACGAGCAGTACTTC.

The rearrangement uses TRBV2 and TRBJ2-5; 10 bases align to TRBD2. Trimming at V came to 7 bases and at J to 2 bases, leaving 13 bases not matched to a gene. The CDR3 contains 17 residues. Germline values: CDR1 SNHLY, CDR2 FYNNEI. As DNA, the CDR3 is TGTGCCAGCACGAAGGAACTAGCGGGACGGGGGCAAGAGACCCAGTACTTC. The encoded protein is CASTKELAGRGQETQYF.

The CDR3 sequence: CASSRWDTAQTQYF. The CDR3 nucleotides are TGTGCCAGCAGCAGATGGGACACCGCACAGACCCAGTACTTC. J is TRBJ2-5 and V is TRBV5-6, with a tentative D call TRBD1 (6 bases). Per the germline V gene, CDR1 is SGHDT and CDR2 is YYEEEE. The CDR3 has 14 residues. V dropped 4 bases and J dropped 6 bases, with 16 bases sitting between them.

In its sample, this clone was seen a few times. This chain connects TRBV7-3 to TRBJ2-1, with 9 bases aligning to TRBD2. Per germline, CDR1 SGHTA and CDR2 FQGTGA. There are 15 residues in the CDR3. J gave up 5 bases and V 5 bases, and 7 bases lay outside the gene matches. This CDR3 is CASSLGLADHNEQFF. DNA of the CDR3: TGTGCCAGCAGCCTGGGACTAGCAGATCACAATGAGCAGTTCTTC.

This clone showed up just a few times. The V and J genes are TRBV12-5 and TRBJ2-1; 10 bases match TRBD2. V dropped 5 bases and J dropped 5; count of bases not matched to a gene: 6. The CDR3 is 15 residues long. Per the germline V gene, CDR1 is LGHNT and CDR2 is FRNRAP. The CDR3 sequence: CASGAGLADNNEQFF. CDR3 in DNA: TGTGCTAGTGGTGCCGGACTAGCGGATAACAATGAGCAGTTCTTC.

The rearrangement uses TRBV6-5 and TRBJ2-1, with 8 bases lining up with TRBD1. CDR3 length: 15 residues. Germline V gives CDR1 MNHEY, CDR2 SVGAGI. Trimming removed 2 bases from V and 6 bases from J; junction bases left unmatched: 6. This chain's CDR3 is CASSYGQGAANEQFF. As DNA, the CDR3 is TGTGCCAGCAGTTACGGCCAGGGGGCGGCCAATGAGCAGTTCTTC.

This clone has just a few counts. CDR3 region: CASRILAGGSTDTQYF. The DNA for the CDR3 is TGTGCCAGCAGAATACTAGCGGGAGGGAGCACAGATACGCAGTATTTT. The chain joins TRBV11-2 to TRBJ2-3, with 13 bases that match TRBD2. From germline, CDR1 is SGHAT and CDR2 FQNNGV. With V trimmed by 6 bases and J by 0 bases, 3 bases remained unmatched. The CDR3 totals 16 residues.

Comment on this clone: This sample includes further DNA sequences coding for the same CDR3. The chain is built from TRBV7-2 and TRBJ2-1, with 8 bases fitting TRBD2. Germline values: CDR1 SGHTA, CDR2 FQGNSA. This CDR3 contains 14 residues. The ends lost 1 base at V and 7 bases at J; junction bases unmatched: 3. CDR3: CASSLDGRVNEQFF. CDR3 DNA sequence: TGTGCCAGCAGCTTAGACGGGAGGGTGAATGAGCAGTTCTTC.

This clone has more than one count but fewer than ten. The chain couples TRBV29-1 to TRBJ1-4; D ambiguous. The CDR3 is made up of 13 amino acids. V gave up 4 bases and J gave up 3 bases, with 9 bases separating them. The germline V gene has CDR1 SQVTM and CDR2 ANQGSEA. CDR3 in DNA: TGCAGCGTTGCCTCGGTAGCTAATGAAAAACTGTTTTTT. This codes for CSVASVANEKLFF.

This clone has a handful of counts. The chain uses TRBV30 and TRBJ1-1; TRBD1 aligns across 9 bases. Germline V CDR1 and CDR2: GTSNPN, SVGIG (reference sequence). V was pared by 5 bases and J by 8 bases, with 6 bases of the junction left unmatched. The length of the CDR3 is 12 residues. The CDR3 DNA follows: TGTGCCTGGGACAGGGGGGTAACCGAAGCTTTCTTT. Its translation is CAWDRGVTEAFF. The whole variable domain, filled in from reference TRBV30 and TRBJ1-1, reads SQTIHQWPATLVQPVGSPLSLECTVEGTSNPNLYWYRQAAGRGLQLLFYSVGIGQISSEVPQNLSASRPQDRQFILSSKKLLLSDSGFYLCAWDRGVTEAFFGQGTRLTVV.